This TCR beta chain comes out of a study of identical twins. The CDR3 runs to 14 residues. V lost 6 bases, J lost 1 base, and 14 bases lay in between. Germline V gene sequence: CDR1 SQVTM, CDR2 ANQGSEA. cDNA carried unique molecular identifiers, and a universal primer site was added by template switching. TCRdb reanalysed the 5' RACE reads using MiXCR and keeps one entry per CDR3 protein. The repertoire holds 400,000 to 500,000 distinct CDR3 sequences, with 14% as singletons. The same sample was also studied in work on yellow fever vaccine responses in identical twins.

Sequencing was performed on CD4+ T cells sorted from blood. V and J are TRBV29-1 and TRBJ2-3, with a tentative D call TRBD1 (6 bases). The TCR comes from a woman aged 18-29 years in good health. CDR3 nucleotides: TGCAGCGTGGCACAGGGCTTCGGCACAGATACGCAGTATTTT. It translates to CSVAQGFGTDTQYF.